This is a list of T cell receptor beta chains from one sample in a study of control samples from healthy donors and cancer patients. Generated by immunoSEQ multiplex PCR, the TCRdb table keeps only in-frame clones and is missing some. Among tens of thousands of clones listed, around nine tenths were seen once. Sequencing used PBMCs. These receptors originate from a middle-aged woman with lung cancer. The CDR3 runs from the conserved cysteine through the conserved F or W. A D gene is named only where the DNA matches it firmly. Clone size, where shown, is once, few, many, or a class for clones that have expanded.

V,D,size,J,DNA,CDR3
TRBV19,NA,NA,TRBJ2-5,TGTGCCAGTAGTACGGGAGACATTAAAATTGAGACCCAGTACTTC,CASSTGDIKIETQYF
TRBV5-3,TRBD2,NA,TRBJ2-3,TGTGCCAGAAGGTCTCCGGGACTAGCGTCTAGCACAGATACGCAGTATTTT,CARRSPGLASSTDTQYF
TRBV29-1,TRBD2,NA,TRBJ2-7,TGCAGCGTTGAAGTTTCGGGGGGATTGGACGAGCAGTACTTC,CSVEVSGGLDEQYF
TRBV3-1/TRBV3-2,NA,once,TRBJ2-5,TGTGCCAGCAGCCAAGCCCCGATCCTCCGGGAGACCCAGTACTTC,CASSQAPILRETQYF
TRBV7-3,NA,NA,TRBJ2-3,TGTGCCAGCAGCCCAAAAGGGGGGCGGTCTCCGACTTTCACAGATACGCAGTATTTT,CASSPKGGRSPTFTDTQYF
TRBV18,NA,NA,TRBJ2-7,TGTGCCAGCTCACTCGGGACCCGGGGCGAGCAGTACTTC,CASSLGTRGEQYF
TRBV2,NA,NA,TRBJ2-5,TGTGCCAGCAGGGACACCGGGACACGTAATCGGGAGACCCAGTACTTC,CASRDTGTRNRETQYF
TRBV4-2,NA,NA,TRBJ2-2,TGTGCCAGCAGCCAAGATCCGAGCGGCCCTACGAACACCGGGGAGCTGTTTTTT,CASSQDPSGPTNTGELFF
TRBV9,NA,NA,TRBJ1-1,TGTGCCAGCAGCGTATGGGATATGAACACTGAAGCTTTCTTT,CASSVWDMNTEAFF
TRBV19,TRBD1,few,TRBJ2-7,TGTGCCAGTAGTCGGGACAGGACCTACGAGCAGTACTTC,CASSRDRTYEQYF